The source of this T cell receptor (beta chain) is a study of a mutant IDH1 vaccine in newly diagnosed glioma. On the study more broadly: Vaccine administration was initiated 4-6 weeks following radiotherapy alone, or with temozolomide cycles. Participants attended visit V12, the safety follow-up, at week 35, and then attended visit V13 at week 47.

The sample's time point: week 47, end of study. What each vaccine dose contained was 300 ug of mutant IDH1 20-mer peptide, accompanied by topical imiquimod. Donors had new IDH1-mutant astrocytomas of WHO grade 3 or 4 (ATRX-lost). On this clone itself: No antigen is known for it.

Method: immunoSEQ multiplex PCR; TCRdb's copy keeps in-frame clones and lacks some. The sample carries around 100,000 clones, around 92% recorded once. Deletions cut 5 bases from V and 4 bases from J, with 15 bases between. The CDR3 has 15 residues. Germline CDR1 is LNHDA and CDR2 is SQIVND (reference sequence). This sequence joins TRBV19 and TRBJ2-1; the D gene is possibly TRBD2 (5 bases). The receptor was isolated from a woman in her forties or fifties with glioma. The sample here was PBMCs, taken from a glioma patient whose treatment included an IDH1 peptide vaccine. DNA for the CDR3: TGTGCCAGTAGTGGGGAGCGGTCTTTATACAATGAGCAGTTCTTC. Amino acid sequence: CASSGERSLYNEQFF.